This TCR beta chain was identified during a study of OX40 agonist ivuxolimab in advanced cancers. Overall study: Subjects had a mean age of around 60 years, with a range of 23 to 79; less than 90% were male.

This table comes from immunoSEQ multiplex PCR, and its TCRdb copy is limited to in-frame clones, with some not included. The table shows tens of thousands of clones, with 70% to 90% occurring only once. Details on this clone: The target antigen is unknown.

Whole-study findings and limits: The antigen specificity of the peripheral T cells (those that were expanded) was not determined. Expanded clones were, on average, more numerous in CD8+ T cells than in CD4+. Normalized expansion of T-cell clones was also low for some nonresponders.

Per the germline V gene, CDR1 is MDHEN and CDR2 is SYDVKM. Trimming cost V 5 bases and J 8 bases, with 13 bases left between them. The CDR3 is made up of 14 amino acids. The specimen comprised CD4+ or CD8+ T cells sorted from blood, sampled in a trial of the OX40 agonist ivuxolimab. The V call is TRBV28, the J call TRBJ1-6; D not resolved. The origin of this receptor is an adult with an advanced solid tumor such as melanoma, head and neck, liver or kidney cancer. This CDR3 reads CASSQHYDDSPLHF. CDR3 DNA: TGTGCCAGCAGTCAACATTATGATGATTCACCCCTCCACTTT.